The 5 T cell receptor beta chains below were found in one sample sequenced in a study of regulatory T cells in long-lasting Graves disease (dated by TCRdb to about 2021). The sample's time point, from its label and the paper: persistent/refractory GD, antithyroid drugs over 5 years with positive TRAb. For both TCR sequencing and RNA sequencing, RNA was extracted from PBMCs using TRIzol. Receptor amplification or capture employed multiplex PCR. This sample was sequenced with an Illumina HiSeq 4000. iRepertoire HTBI primers and Arm-PCR amplification of CDR3 regions were used to construct TCR beta libraries. Starting from the raw public reads, TCRdb applied fastp trimming at Q25, assembled clones with MiXCR and retained in-frame beta chains. For every CDR3 protein sequence, its rows merge into one entry that carries the most common genes and DNA. For this sample there are around 500,000 distinct CDR3 sequences; 20% appear just once. The leading ten clones occupy 7.8% of the sample.

The source was peripheral blood mononuclear cells (PBMCs), collected when the disease was refractory, from a patient treated with antithyroid drugs. These receptors were obtained from a female donor with Graves disease.

This clonotype was picked up many times. The J gene is TRBJ2-5, the V gene TRBV6-1, with 9 nucleotides matching TRBD2. This CDR3 contains 16 residues. J lost 5 bases, V lost 2 bases, and 9 bases had no gene match. CDR1 MNHNS and CDR2 SASEGT come from the germline V gene. The CDR3 sequence is CASSEPSGTIQETQYF. In nucleotides, the CDR3 is TGTGCCAGCAGTGAACCTAGCGGGACCATCCAGGAGACCCAGTACTTC.

In DNA, the CDR3 is TGTGCCAGCAGCTTAACAGGGACCTCGCCCAGGGAGCTGTTTTTT. Amino acids: CASSLTGTSPRELFF. This sequence joins TRBV7-3 and TRBJ2-2, with D perhaps given as TRBD1 or TRBD2 (5 bases each). Germline lookup yields CDR1 SGHTA and CDR2 FQGTGA. The V end lost 0 bases, the J end lost 9 bases, and 14 bases lay between the germline ends. The CDR3 loop spans 15 amino acids.

The CDR3 DNA is TGTGCCAGTAGTATAGCCCCGGGACAGGGGTCGAGACAGCCCCAGCATTTT. Residues: CASSIAPGQGSRQPQHF. V and J are TRBV19 and TRBJ1-5, with 10 bases fitting TRBD1. With V trimmed by 1 base and J by 7 bases, 10 bases remained unmatched. Germline V gives CDR1 LNHDA, CDR2 SQIVND (reference sequence). The CDR3 extends over 17 amino acids.

This clonotype has at least ten counts. This chain links TRBV24-1 with TRBJ2-5; 9 bases are a match to TRBD2. V lost 2 bases, J lost 0 bases, and 9 bases stayed unmatched. The length of the CDR3 is 18 residues. Germline CDR1 and CDR2: KGHDR and SFDVKD. The DNA for the CDR3 is TGTGCCACCAGTGATTCATGGGTAGCGGGGGATTACCAAGAGACCCAGTACTTC. It is translated as CATSDSWVAGDYQETQYF.

Worth noting for this clonotype: A much larger clonotype is one base distant, so this may be a read error. The chain couples TRBV12-3 or TRBV12-4 to TRBJ1-5; D gene unclear. The CDR3 sequence is 12 residues long. The V end was cut by 5 bases, the J end by 7 bases, with 9 bases between. CDR3 protein: CASSTSRQPQHF. The DNA of the CDR3 is TGTGCCAGCAGTACCTCCAGGCAGCCCCAGCATTTT.